Below, one TCR beta chain is given with its context. Unmatched junction bases numbered 8, after V lost 4 bases and J lost 5 bases. This CDR3 comprises 15 residues. Germline loops: CDR1 SGHDT, CDR2 YYEEEE. This record comes from a study of T cell changes during pregnancy in multiple sclerosis. Some clones are missing from TCRdb's copy, which holds only in-frame ones; the method was immunoSEQ multiplex PCR. This sample yields roughly 51,000 clones, of which approximately 94% are seen a single time; around 5% belongs to the top ten. The sequence derives from a female donor with multiple sclerosis, enrolled in a pregnancy study. The rearrangement links TRBV5-6 to TRBJ2-1; 8 nucleotides line up with TRBD1. This material consisted of CD8+ T cells from peripheral blood mononuclear cells, taken before pregnancy. The CDR3 reads CASSTPTGVDNEQFF. CDR3 DNA sequence: TGTGCCAGCAGCACCCCGACAGGGGTAGACAATGAGCAGTTCTTC.